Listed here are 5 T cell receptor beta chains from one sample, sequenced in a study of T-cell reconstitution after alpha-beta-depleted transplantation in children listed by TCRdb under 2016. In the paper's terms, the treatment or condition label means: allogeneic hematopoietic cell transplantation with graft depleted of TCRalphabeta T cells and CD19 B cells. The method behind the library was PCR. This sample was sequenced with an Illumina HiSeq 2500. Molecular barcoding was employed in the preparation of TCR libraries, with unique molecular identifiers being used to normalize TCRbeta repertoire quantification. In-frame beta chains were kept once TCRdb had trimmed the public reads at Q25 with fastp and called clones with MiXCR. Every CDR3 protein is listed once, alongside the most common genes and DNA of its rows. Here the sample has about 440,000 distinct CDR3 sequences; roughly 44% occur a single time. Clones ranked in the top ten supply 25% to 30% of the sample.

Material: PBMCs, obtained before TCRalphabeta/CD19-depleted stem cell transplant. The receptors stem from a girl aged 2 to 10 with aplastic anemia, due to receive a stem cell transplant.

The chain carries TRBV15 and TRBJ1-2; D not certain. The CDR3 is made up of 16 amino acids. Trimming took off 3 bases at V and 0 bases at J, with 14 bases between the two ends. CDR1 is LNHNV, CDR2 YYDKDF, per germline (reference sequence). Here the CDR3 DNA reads TGTGCCACCAGCAGGGAACAAGTGGTCGCTAACTATGGCTACACCTTC. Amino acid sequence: CATSREQVVANYGYTF.

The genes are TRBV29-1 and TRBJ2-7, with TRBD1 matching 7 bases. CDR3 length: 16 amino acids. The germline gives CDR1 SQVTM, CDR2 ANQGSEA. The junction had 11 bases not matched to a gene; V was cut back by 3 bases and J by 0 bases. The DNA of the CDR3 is TGCAGCGTTGATGCCCGACAGGGATTGAGCTCCTACGAGCAGTACTTC. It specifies CSVDARQGLSSYEQYF.

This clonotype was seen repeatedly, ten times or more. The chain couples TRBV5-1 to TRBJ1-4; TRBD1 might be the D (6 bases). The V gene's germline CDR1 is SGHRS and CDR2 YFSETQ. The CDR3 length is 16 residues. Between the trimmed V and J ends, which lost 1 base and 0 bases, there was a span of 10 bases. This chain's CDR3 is CASSLWTVATNEKLFF. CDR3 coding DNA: TGCGCCAGCAGCTTGTGGACAGTTGCAACTAATGAAAAACTGTTTTTT.

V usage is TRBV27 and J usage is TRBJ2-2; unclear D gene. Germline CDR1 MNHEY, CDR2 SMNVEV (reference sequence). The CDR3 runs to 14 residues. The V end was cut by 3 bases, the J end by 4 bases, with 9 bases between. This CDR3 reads CASSFLGSTGELFF. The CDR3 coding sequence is TGTGCCAGCAGTTTCCTGGGATCCACCGGGGAGCTGTTTTTT.

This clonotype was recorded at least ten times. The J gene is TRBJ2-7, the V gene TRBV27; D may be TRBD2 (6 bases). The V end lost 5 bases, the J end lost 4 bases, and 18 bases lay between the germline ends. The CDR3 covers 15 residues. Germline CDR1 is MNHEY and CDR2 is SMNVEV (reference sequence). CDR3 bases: TGTGCCAGCAGTCGGGCCGGGACTCTAGGTTACGAGCAGTACTTC. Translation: CASSRAGTLGYEQYF.